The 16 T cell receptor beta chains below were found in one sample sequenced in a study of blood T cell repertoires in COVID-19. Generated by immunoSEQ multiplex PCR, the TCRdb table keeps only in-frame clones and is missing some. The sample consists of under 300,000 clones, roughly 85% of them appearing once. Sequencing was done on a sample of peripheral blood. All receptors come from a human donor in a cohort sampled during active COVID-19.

The CDR3 nucleotides read TGTGCCAGCATCCCGGGACTCCAAAGGGACAATGAGCAGTTCTTC. Protein product: CASIPGLQRDNEQFF. This sequence joins TRBV5-6 and TRBJ2-1; D may be TRBD2 (6 bases). The CDR3 is made up of 15 amino acids. The V end lost 6 bases, the J end lost 5 bases, and 18 bases lay between the germline ends. Germline CDR1 is SGHDT and CDR2 is YYEEEE.

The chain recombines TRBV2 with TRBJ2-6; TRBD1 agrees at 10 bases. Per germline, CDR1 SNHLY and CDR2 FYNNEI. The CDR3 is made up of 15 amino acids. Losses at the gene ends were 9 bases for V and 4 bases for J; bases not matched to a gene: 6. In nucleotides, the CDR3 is TGTGCCAGTGGACAGGGGGTGGGAGGGGCCAACGTCCTGACTTTC. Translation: CASGQGVGGANVLTF.

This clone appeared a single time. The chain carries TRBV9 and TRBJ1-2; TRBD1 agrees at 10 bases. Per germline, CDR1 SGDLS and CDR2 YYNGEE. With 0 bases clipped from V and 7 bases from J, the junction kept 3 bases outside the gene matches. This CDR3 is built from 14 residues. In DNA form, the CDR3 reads TGTGCCAGCAGCGTAGAGGGACAGGGGTTTGGCTACACCTTC. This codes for CASSVEGQGFGYTF.

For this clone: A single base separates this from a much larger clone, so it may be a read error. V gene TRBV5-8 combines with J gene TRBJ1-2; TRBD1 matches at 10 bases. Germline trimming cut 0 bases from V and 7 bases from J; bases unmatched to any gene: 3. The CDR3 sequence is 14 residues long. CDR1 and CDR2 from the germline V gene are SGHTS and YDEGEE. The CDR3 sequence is CASSLGDRGFGYTF. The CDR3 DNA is TGTGCCAGCAGCTTGGGGGACAGGGGATTTGGCTACACCTTC. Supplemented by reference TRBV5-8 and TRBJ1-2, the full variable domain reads EAGVTQSPTHLIKTRGQQATLRCSPISGHTSVYWYQQALGLGLQFLLWYDEGEERNRGNFPPRFSGRQFPNYSSELNVNALELEDSALYLCASSLGDRGFGYTFGSGTRLTVV.

For the CDR3, the DNA is TGTGCCAGCTCACTTTCGGGGTCCGAAAAACTGTTTTTT. Its translation: CASSLSGSEKLFF. This chain connects TRBV18 to TRBJ1-4; D is ambiguous. Germline V gene lookup returns CDR1 KGHSH and CDR2 LQKENI. CDR3 length: 13 amino acids. Trimming took off 4 bases at V and 8 bases at J, with 11 bases between the two ends.

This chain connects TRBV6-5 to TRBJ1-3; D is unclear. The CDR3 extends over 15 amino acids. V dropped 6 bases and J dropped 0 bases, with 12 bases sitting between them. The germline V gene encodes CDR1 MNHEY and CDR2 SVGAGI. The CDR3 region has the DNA TGTGCCAGCAGCAAACAGCCGAGCTCTGGAAACACCATATATTTT. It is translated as CASSKQPSSGNTIYF.

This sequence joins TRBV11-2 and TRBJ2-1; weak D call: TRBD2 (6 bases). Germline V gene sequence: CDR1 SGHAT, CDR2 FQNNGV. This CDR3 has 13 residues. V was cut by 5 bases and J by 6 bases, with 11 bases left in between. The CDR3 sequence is CASSLTSINEQFF. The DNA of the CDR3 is TGTGCCAGCAGCCTCACTAGCATCAATGAGCAGTTCTTC.

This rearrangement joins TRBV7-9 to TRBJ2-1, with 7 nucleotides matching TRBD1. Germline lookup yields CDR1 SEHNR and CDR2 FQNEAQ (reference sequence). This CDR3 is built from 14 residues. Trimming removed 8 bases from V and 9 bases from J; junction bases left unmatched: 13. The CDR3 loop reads CASRRQGPRGEQFF. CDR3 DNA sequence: TGTGCCAGCCGGAGACAGGGTCCGAGGGGTGAGCAGTTCTTC. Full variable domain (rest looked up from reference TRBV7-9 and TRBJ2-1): DTGVSQNPRHKITKRGQNVTFRCDPISEHNRLYWYRQTLGQGPEFLTYFQNEAQLEKSRLLSDRFSAERPKGSFSTLEIQRTEQGDSAMYLCASRRQGPRGEQFFGPGTRLTVL.

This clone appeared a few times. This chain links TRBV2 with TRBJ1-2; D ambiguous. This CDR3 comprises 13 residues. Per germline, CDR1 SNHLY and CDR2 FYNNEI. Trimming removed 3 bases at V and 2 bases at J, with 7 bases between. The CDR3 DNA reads TGTGCCAGCAGTGATCCCGCGAACTATGGCTACACCTTC. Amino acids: CASSDPANYGYTF.

The CDR3 nucleotides read TGTGCTAGTCAGGGCCTCCGGCCCTACAATGAGCAGTTCTTC. It specifies CASQGLRPYNEQFF. This sequence joins TRBV12-5 and TRBJ2-1; possible D gene TRBD1, 5 bases. The germline V and J ends were trimmed by 8 bases and 2 bases, with 13 bases remaining between them. The CDR3 runs 14 residues. Germline CDR1 and CDR2: LGHNT and FRNRAP. The variable domain in full, with the rest retrieved from reference TRBV12-5 and TRBJ2-1, is DARVTQTPRHKVTEMGQEVTMRCQPILGHNTVFWYRQTMMQGLELLAYFRNRAPLDDSGMPKDRFSAEMPDATLATLKIQPSEPRDSAVYFCASQGLRPYNEQFFGPGTRLTVL.

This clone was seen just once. The CDR3, as DNA: TGTGCCAGCAGTTGGGGACAGGTACTTAACTATGGCTACACCTTC. Residues: CASSWGQVLNYGYTF. The V and J genes are TRBV21-1 and TRBJ1-2; TRBD1 is the table's D call, not checked against the DNA. TRBV21-1 is a known pseudogene. The CDR3 runs 15 residues.

The CDR3 DNA reads TGTGCCAGTAGTCTCCTAGCTAGCTCCTACGAGCAGTACTTC. Residues: CASSLLASSYEQYF. The rearrangement uses TRBV19 and TRBJ2-7; a possible D gene is TRBD2 (5 bases). The CDR3 length is 14 residues. Germline CDR1 and CDR2: LNHDA and SQIVND (reference sequence). Trimming removed 5 bases at V and 0 bases at J, with 11 bases between.

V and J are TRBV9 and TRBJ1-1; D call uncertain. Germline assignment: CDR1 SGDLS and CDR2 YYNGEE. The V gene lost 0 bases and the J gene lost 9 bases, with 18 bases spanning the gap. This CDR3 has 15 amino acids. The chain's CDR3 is CASSVVPSPGSQAFF. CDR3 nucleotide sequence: TGTGCCAGCAGCGTAGTACCTAGCCCCGGGTCCCAAGCTTTCTTT.

CDR3 sequence reads: CASSVPGTSAYEQYF. For the CDR3, the DNA is TGTGCCAGCAGCGTGCCCGGGACTTCCGCCTACGAGCAGTACTTC. The chain joins TRBV7-2 to TRBJ2-7, with D perhaps TRBD2 (6 bases). From germline, CDR1 is SGHTA and CDR2 FQGNSA. This CDR3 comprises 15 residues. V was shortened by 5 bases and J by 2 bases, with 16 bases between the two germline ends.

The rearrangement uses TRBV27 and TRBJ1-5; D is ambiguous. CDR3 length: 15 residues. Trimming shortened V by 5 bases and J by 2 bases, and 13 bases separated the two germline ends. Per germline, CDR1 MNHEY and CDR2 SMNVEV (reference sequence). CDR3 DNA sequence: TGTGCCAGCAGTCCCTCCTCGAGGGGCAATCAGCCCCAGCATTTT. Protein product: CASSPSSRGNQPQHF.

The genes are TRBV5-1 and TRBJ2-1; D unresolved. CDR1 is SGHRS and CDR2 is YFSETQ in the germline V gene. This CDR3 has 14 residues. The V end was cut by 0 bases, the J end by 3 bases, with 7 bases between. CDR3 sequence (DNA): TGCGCCAGCAGCTTGGGTGACTTCTACAATGAGCAGTTCTTC. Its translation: CASSLGDFYNEQFF.